Many counts were recorded for the clone carrying this TCR beta chain. Using its own MiXCR run on the 5' RACE reads, TCRdb lists one record per CDR3 protein. In the table there are 200,000 to 250,000 distinct CDR3 sequences, around 6.8% of which are singletons. This entry belongs to a study of identical twins. This same sample was also taken into another study, of yellow fever vaccine responses in identical twins.

The TCR originated in a woman in her late teens or twenties in good health. Sequenced: memory (CD45RO+) T cells sorted from blood.

The CDR3 nucleotides are TGTGCCAGCAGCCAAGATCGACTGGCCCCCACGCAGTATTTT. It translates to CASSQDRLAPTQYF. This rearrangement joins TRBV4-2 to TRBJ2-3; D gene uncertain. V gave up 0 bases and J gave up 9 bases, with 13 bases separating them. Germline V gene data show CDR1 as LGHNA and CDR2 as YNFKEQ. The CDR3 loop spans 14 amino acids.